Listed below are T cell receptor beta chains from one sample, sequenced in a study of blood T cell repertoires in COVID-19. Repertoires were generated with immunoSEQ multiplex PCR, while TCRdb's copy carries only in-frame clones and drops some. The sample includes about 60,000 clones, just over 85% of them seen just once. Specimen: peripheral blood. The origin of the receptors is a woman of 80 years or more with active COVID-19. The CDR3 runs from the conserved cysteine through the conserved F or W. A D gene is named only where the DNA matches it firmly. The size field is filled for only some rows; it gives once, few, many or a size class.

clone_size: .
v_call: TRBV6-1
j_call: TRBJ1-5
d_call: .
cdr3_aa: CASSEAWRYSNQPQHF
cdr3_nt: TGTGCCAGCAGTGAAGCGTGGAGATATAGCAATCAGCCCCAGCATTTT

clone_size: .
v_call: TRBV11-2
j_call: TRBJ2-7
d_call: .
cdr3_aa: CASSAPPLVAYEQYF
cdr3_nt: TGTGCCAGCAGCGCACCCCCACTAGTGGCCTACGAGCAGTACTTC

clone_size: .
v_call: TRBV5-1
j_call: TRBJ1-2
d_call: TRBD1
cdr3_aa: CASSGGQTFTGYTF
cdr3_nt: TGCGCCAGCAGCGGGGGACAGACTTTCACCGGCTACACCTTC

clone_size: .
v_call: TRBV18
j_call: TRBJ2-5
d_call: .
cdr3_aa: CASSPLSGQETQYF
cdr3_nt: TGTGCCAGCTCACCACTAAGCGGCCAAGAGACCCAGTACTTC

clone_size: .
v_call: TRBV7-3
j_call: TRBJ2-5
d_call: .
cdr3_aa: CASSPDSETQYF
cdr3_nt: TGTGCCAGCAGCCCCGACAGCGAGACCCAGTACTTC

clone_size: .
v_call: TRBV7-3
j_call: TRBJ2-5
d_call: .
cdr3_aa: CASSLSNQETQYF
cdr3_nt: TGTGCCAGCAGCTTATCCAACCAAGAGACCCAGTACTTC

clone_size: .
v_call: TRBV5-4
j_call: TRBJ2-1
d_call: .
cdr3_aa: CASSLAPGNNEQFF
cdr3_nt: TGTGCCAGCAGCTTGGCTCCGGGGAACAATGAGCAGTTCTTC

clone_size: .
v_call: TRBV11-2
j_call: TRBJ1-2
d_call: .
cdr3_aa: CASSPTTTNYGYTF
cdr3_nt: TGTGCCAGCAGCCCCACCACTACTAACTATGGCTACACCTTC

clone_size: .
v_call: TRBV19
j_call: TRBJ2-7
d_call: .
cdr3_aa: CASSIGLELTYEQYF
cdr3_nt: TGTGCCAGTAGTATAGGATTGGAGTTGACCTACGAGCAGTACTTC

clone_size: .
v_call: TRBV19
j_call: TRBJ2-1
d_call: TRBD1
cdr3_aa: CASSIGTGSAYNEQFF
cdr3_nt: TGTGCCAGTAGTATAGGGACAGGGTCTGCCTACAATGAGCAGTTCTTC

clone_size: .
v_call: TRBV5-1
j_call: TRBJ2-5
d_call: .
cdr3_aa: CASSYERGGAQYF
cdr3_nt: TGCGCCAGCAGCTACGAGCGAGGGGGGGCCCAGTACTTC

clone_size: once
v_call: TRBV20-1
j_call: TRBJ1-2
d_call: TRBD1
cdr3_aa: CSAWTGSYTF
cdr3_nt: TGCAGTGCTTGGACAGGGAGCTACACCTTC

clone_size: .
v_call: TRBV29-1
j_call: TRBJ2-5
d_call: TRBD2
cdr3_aa: CSVDSGEETQYF
cdr3_nt: TGCAGCGTCGATAGCGGGGAAGAGACCCAGTACTTC

clone_size: .
v_call: TRBV6-5
j_call: TRBJ1-6
d_call: TRBD1
cdr3_aa: CASSRDSGSPLHF
cdr3_nt: TGTGCCAGCAGCCGGGACAGTGGATCACCCCTCCACTTT

clone_size: .
v_call: TRBV7-8
j_call: TRBJ2-3
d_call: TRBD2
cdr3_aa: CASSRDGGGGDTQYF
cdr3_nt: TGTGCCAGCAGCCGAGACGGGGGGGGCGGGGATACGCAGTATTTT

clone_size: .
v_call: TRBV27
j_call: TRBJ1-1
d_call: TRBD1
cdr3_aa: CASSSRQGTLEAFF
cdr3_nt: TGTGCCAGCAGTTCACGACAGGGCACTCTCGAAGCTTTCTTT

clone_size: .
v_call: TRBV5-8
j_call: TRBJ2-7
d_call: .
cdr3_aa: CASSPLGQGFYEQYF
cdr3_nt: TGTGCCAGCAGCCCATTAGGGCAGGGGTTCTACGAGCAGTACTTC

clone_size: .
v_call: TRBV6-1
j_call: TRBJ2-5
d_call: .
cdr3_aa: CASSVGPGSGLQETQYF
cdr3_nt: TGTGCCAGCAGTGTTGGCCCGGGTAGCGGACTACAAGAGACCCAGTACTTC

clone_size: .
v_call: TRBV5-1
j_call: TRBJ2-3
d_call: .
cdr3_aa: CASSGGTSTDTQYF
cdr3_nt: TGCGCCAGCAGCGGGGGGACTAGCACAGATACGCAGTATTTT

clone_size: .
v_call: TRBV15
j_call: TRBJ1-2
d_call: .
cdr3_aa: CATSRDRLGLYGYTF
cdr3_nt: TGTGCCACCAGCAGAGATAGGCTAGGACTCTATGGCTACACCTTC

clone_size: .
v_call: TRBV5-1
j_call: TRBJ2-3
d_call: TRBD2
cdr3_aa: CASSSGTSGASTDTQYF
cdr3_nt: TGCGCCAGCAGCTCCGGGACTAGCGGGGCGAGCACAGATACGCAGTATTTT

clone_size: .
v_call: TRBV12-3/TRBV12-4
j_call: TRBJ2-2
d_call: TRBD1
cdr3_aa: CASSSGGTGELFF
cdr3_nt: TGTGCCAGCAGTTCAGGGGGCACCGGGGAGCTGTTTTTT

clone_size: .
v_call: TRBV10-3
j_call: TRBJ1-1
d_call: .
cdr3_aa: CAISGQRQATEAFF
cdr3_nt: TGTGCCATCAGTGGACAGAGACAGGCTACTGAAGCTTTCTTT

clone_size: .
v_call: TRBV5-4
j_call: TRBJ2-1
d_call: TRBD2
cdr3_aa: CASSFETSGSYSYNEQFF
cdr3_nt: TGTGCCAGCAGCTTTGAGACTAGCGGATCCTACTCCTACAATGAGCAGTTCTTC

clone_size: .
v_call: TRBV5-1
j_call: TRBJ1-6
d_call: .
cdr3_aa: CASSPGTPAVALHF
cdr3_nt: TGCGCCAGCAGCCCTGGGACACCAGCCGTGGCCCTCCACTTT

clone_size: .
v_call: TRBV5-4
j_call: TRBJ1-5
d_call: .
cdr3_aa: CASSLAGTNQPQHF
cdr3_nt: TGTGCCAGCAGCTTGGCCGGGACTAATCAGCCCCAGCATTTT

clone_size: .
v_call: TRBV7-2
j_call: TRBJ1-2
d_call: .
cdr3_aa: CASSLDRVESGYTF
cdr3_nt: TGTGCCAGCAGCTTAGACAGGGTCGAATCTGGCTACACCTTC

clone_size: .
v_call: TRBV5-1
j_call: TRBJ2-1
d_call: TRBD2
cdr3_aa: CASSPRAGDYNEQFF
cdr3_nt: TGCGCCAGCAGCCCGAGGGCGGGGGACTACAATGAGCAGTTCTTC

clone_size: .
v_call: TRBV4-3
j_call: TRBJ1-6
d_call: TRBD1
cdr3_aa: CASSQVPPRGSSYNSPLHF
cdr3_nt: TGCGCCAGCAGCCAAGTCCCCCCCAGGGGGAGCTCCTATAATTCACCCCTCCACTTT

clone_size: .
v_call: TRBV18
j_call: TRBJ2-3
d_call: TRBD2
cdr3_aa: CASSPRSGSATDTQYF
cdr3_nt: TGTGCCAGCTCACCCAGGAGCGGGAGTGCCACAGATACGCAGTATTTT

clone_size: once
v_call: TRBV7-2
j_call: TRBJ2-3
d_call: TRBD2
cdr3_aa: CASSFLPGREGTDTQYF
cdr3_nt: TGTGCCAGCAGCTTCCTACCGGGGAGGGAGGGCACAGATACGCAGTATTTT

clone_size: .
v_call: TRBV24-1
j_call: TRBJ2-5
d_call: TRBD1
cdr3_aa: CATWDRPTETQYF
cdr3_nt: TGTGCCACCTGGGACAGGCCAACAGAGACCCAGTACTTC

clone_size: .
v_call: TRBV4-2
j_call: TRBJ1-3
d_call: .
cdr3_aa: CASSHNRATSGNTIYF
cdr3_nt: TGTGCCAGCAGCCACAACAGGGCCACCTCTGGAAACACCATATATTTT

clone_size: .
v_call: TRBV5-4
j_call: TRBJ2-7
d_call: .
cdr3_aa: CASSFPSDNEQYF
cdr3_nt: TGTGCCAGCAGCTTTCCCTCGGACAACGAGCAGTACTTC

clone_size: .
v_call: TRBV7-7
j_call: TRBJ2-5
d_call: .
cdr3_aa: CASSLLWDSETQYF
cdr3_nt: TGTGCTAGCAGCTTATTGTGGGACTCAGAGACCCAGTACTTC

clone_size: .
v_call: TRBV19
j_call: TRBJ2-5
d_call: .
cdr3_aa: CASSGQPQETQYF
cdr3_nt: TGTGCCAGTAGCGGACAGCCGCAAGAGACCCAGTACTTC

clone_size: .
v_call: TRBV7-2
j_call: TRBJ2-3
d_call: TRBD2
cdr3_aa: CASSPAGGPTDTQYF
cdr3_nt: TGTGCCAGCAGCCCTGCGGGGGGGCCCACAGATACGCAGTATTTT

clone_size: .
v_call: TRBV7-8
j_call: TRBJ2-3
d_call: TRBD2
cdr3_aa: CASSLWRAGFASTDTQYF
cdr3_nt: TGTGCCAGCAGCTTATGGCGAGCGGGGTTCGCTAGCACAGATACGCAGTATTTT

clone_size: .
v_call: TRBV11-2
j_call: TRBJ2-7
d_call: TRBD1
cdr3_aa: CASSLDRGDYEQYF
cdr3_nt: TGTGCCAGCAGCTTGGACAGGGGAGACTACGAGCAGTACTTC

clone_size: .
v_call: TRBV4-2
j_call: TRBJ2-1
d_call: TRBD2
cdr3_aa: CASSRPGLAGSRPFF
cdr3_nt: TGTGCCAGCAGCCGTCCGGGACTAGCGGGTTCCAGGCCGTTCTTC

clone_size: .
v_call: TRBV19
j_call: TRBJ2-5
d_call: TRBD2
cdr3_aa: CASSRRGAGEETQYF
cdr3_nt: TGTGCCAGTAGTCGGCGGGGGGCGGGGGAAGAGACCCAGTACTTC

clone_size: .
v_call: TRBV6-6
j_call: TRBJ1-6
d_call: .
cdr3_aa: CASSYAPGENNSPLHF
cdr3_nt: TGTGCCAGCAGTTACGCTCCAGGGGAGAATAATTCACCCCTCCACTTT

clone_size: .
v_call: TRBV27
j_call: TRBJ2-7
d_call: TRBD1
cdr3_aa: CASSHRGPSYEQYF
cdr3_nt: TGTGCCAGCAGTCACAGGGGGCCCTCCTACGAGCAGTACTTC

clone_size: .
v_call: TRBV28
j_call: TRBJ2-3
d_call: .
cdr3_aa: CASSQFSTDTQYF
cdr3_nt: TGTGCCAGCAGTCAGTTTAGCACAGATACGCAGTATTTT

clone_size: .
v_call: TRBV24-1
j_call: TRBJ2-3
d_call: TRBD2
cdr3_aa: CATSDPSGGADTQYF
cdr3_nt: TGTGCCACCAGTGATCCTAGCGGGGGGGCAGATACGCAGTATTTT

clone_size: .
v_call: TRBV19
j_call: TRBJ1-5
d_call: TRBD1
cdr3_aa: CASTKGQTPSGPQHF
cdr3_nt: TGTGCCAGTACTAAGGGACAGACACCAAGTGGGCCCCAGCATTTT

clone_size: .
v_call: TRBV5-1
j_call: TRBJ2-1
d_call: .
cdr3_aa: CASSLQRSYNEQFF
cdr3_nt: TGCGCCAGCAGCTTGCAGCGGTCCTACAATGAGCAGTTCTTC

clone_size: .
v_call: TRBV29-1
j_call: TRBJ2-1
d_call: TRBD2
cdr3_aa: CSVASGPPEQFF
cdr3_nt: TGCAGCGTGGCTAGCGGACCTCCCGAGCAGTTCTTC

clone_size: .
v_call: TRBV19
j_call: TRBJ2-1
d_call: TRBD2
cdr3_aa: CASIAGGLSDEQFF
cdr3_nt: TGTGCCAGTATAGCGGGGGGCCTGAGCGATGAGCAGTTCTTC